This TCR beta chain was observed in a study of T cells in Graves' hyperthyroidism and ophthalmopathy. The CDR3 contains 15 residues. In germline, CDR1 is DFQATT, CDR2 SNEGSKA (reference sequence). The trim removed 0 bases at V and 5 bases at J, leaving 9 bases unmatched. Study findings and constraints: Appearing also in blood were most of the thyroid clonotypes expanded above 0.001. Before onset, by a median of 6.5 months, the model predicted ophthalmopathy.

Amplification of TCR beta CDR3 regions was performed using RNA transcripts as template. The TCR CDR3 first-round RT-PCR relied on the HTBI primer set. Each CDR3 protein is one row after TCRdb ran MiXCR on the multiplex PCR reads. The sample contains roughly 600,000 distinct CDR3 sequences, about 15% of which appear only once. Diagnoses were made from clinical symptoms, serum measures (thyroxine and TRAb), thyroid ultrasound and orbital computed tomography. There are many counts of this clonotype. Its antigen is as yet unknown. This chain connects TRBV20-1 to TRBJ1-1, with 7 bases that match TRBD1. The source is a woman aged 45-65 years with Graves' ophthalmopathy. Sequencing input: blood. CDR3 amino acids: CSARDLGGALTEAFF. In nucleotides, the CDR3 is TGCAGTGCTAGAGATTTAGGGGGCGCTTTGACTGAAGCTTTCTTT.